This record concerns one T cell receptor beta chain sequence. As originally analysed: Reference gene primers were amplified, and this amplification served to estimate nucleated cell counts. Sequencing was performed with immunoSEQ multiplex PCR; in TCRdb, only in-frame clones are kept and a portion is missing. That table furnishes V, J and clone size, whereas the DNA furnished D and trimming. This table holds around 130,000 clones, 65% to 90% found once. The sample originates from a study of blood T cell repertoires in COVID-19. Study context: Collection of acute and convalescent COVID-19 samples took place in the United States, Italy and Spain. PBMCs, B-cell-depleted T cells, or T cells provided the cDNA or gDNA that made up the material.

V shed 6 bases, J shed 5 bases, and the junction held 9 bases outside the gene matches. The CDR3 runs to 15 residues. The germline CDR1 and CDR2 sequences are SGHTA and FQGTGA. Adults between roughly 18 and 89 years of age took part from under 30 US areas. The sample was PBMCs or T cells enriched from blood (not recorded which). This sequence joins TRBV7-3 and TRBJ1-5; TRBD1 aligns across 8 bases. This sequence originates from a woman between 50 and 59 years old who had recovered from COVID-19. The DNA of the CDR3 is TGTGCCAGCAGATCCAGGGGGCGCATGGATCAGCCCCAGCATTTT. Translation gives CASRSRGRMDQPQHF.